A selection of T cell receptor beta chains follows, all from one sample in a study of T cell responses to AZD1222 COVID-19 vaccine. Generated by immunoSEQ multiplex PCR, the TCRdb table keeps only in-frame clones and is missing some. The data contain 150,000 to 200,000 clones, under 95% of them singletons. This specimen was peripheral blood, taken on day 0 of AZD1222 vaccination. These receptors were taken from an adult in good health. CDR3s include the opening cysteine and the closing phenylalanine or tryptophan. Each record gives: V gene, J gene, clone size, CDR3 length, D gene, CDR3 protein, CDR3 DNA. The D gene is left open where the match is weak. Expanded clones are given a class, and other clones once, few, many or no size at all.

>TRBV5-1|TRBJ1-2|-|14|-
CASTKPRDGYGYTF
TGCGCCAGCACCAAGCCCCGGGACGGTTATGGCTACACCTTC
>TRBV25-1|TRBJ2-5|-|15|-
CASSERSSGMETQYF
TGTGCCAGCAGTGAAAGGTCCTCTGGGATGGAGACCCAGTACTTC
>TRBV29-1|TRBJ1-2|-|14|TRBD1
CSVLRDRPGYGYTF
TGCAGCGTACTTCGGGACAGACCTGGCTATGGCTACACCTTC
>TRBV18|TRBJ1-4|-|15|-
CASSPPEEGDEKLFF
TGTGCCAGCTCACCACCAGAAGAGGGTGATGAAAAACTGTTTTTT
>TRBV15|TRBJ2-7|once|13|-
CATSRQRAYEQYF
TGTGCCACCAGCAGACAGCGAGCCTACGAGCAGTACTTC
>TRBV14|TRBJ1-1|-|16|-
CASSRAGGIMNTEAFF
TGTGCCAGCAGCCGAGCGGGGGGGATAATGAACACTGAAGCTTTCTTT
>TRBV5-5|TRBJ2-2|-|20|TRBD2
CASSRQLAGGPRVYTGELFF
TGTGCCAGCAGCCGGCAGCTAGCGGGAGGGCCGAGAGTTTACACCGGGGAGCTGTTTTTT
>TRBV5-6|TRBJ2-7|few|14|TRBD1
CASSHGTGAYEQYF
TGTGCCAGCAGCCACGGGACAGGGGCCTACGAGCAGTACTTC
>TRBV3-1/TRBV3-2|TRBJ2-5|-|15|TRBD2
CASSQPGLAGETQYF
TGTGCCAGCAGCCAACCGGGACTAGCAGGAGAGACCCAGTACTTC
>TRBV18|TRBJ2-1|-|14|-
CASSFTTGYNEQFF
TGTGCCAGCTCATTTACGACTGGATACAATGAGCAGTTCTTC
>TRBV11-2|TRBJ2-7|once|13|-
CASSLGLAYEQYF
TGTGCCAGCAGCTTAGGCCTAGCTTACGAGCAGTACTTC
>TRBV7-8|TRBJ1-4|-|15|TRBD1
CASSPTGGTNEKLFF
TGTGCCAGCAGCCCCACAGGGGGGACTAATGAAAAACTGTTTTTT
>TRBV29-1|TRBJ1-2|-|11|TRBD1
CSHAPTGGSTF
TGCAGCCATGCCCCCACAGGGGGTAGTACCTTC
>TRBV18|TRBJ1-1|-|16|-
CASSPETGLMNTEAFF
TGTGCCAGCTCACCAGAGACAGGTTTGATGAACACTGAAGCTTTCTTT
>TRBV5-5|TRBJ2-7|-|13|-
CASTLTDTSQEYF
TGTGCCAGCACCCTTACGGACACCAGTCAGGAGTACTTC
>TRBV4-3|TRBJ1-6|-|16|-
CASSQESDSYYSPLHF
TGCGCCAGCAGCCAAGAAAGTGACAGCTACTATTCACCCCTCCACTTT
>TRBV19|TRBJ1-1|-|13|TRBD1
CASTLDRDTEAFF
TGTGCCAGTACCTTGGACAGGGACACTGAAGCTTTCTTT
>TRBV19|TRBJ1-1|-|14|TRBD1
CASSKGQGYTEAFF
TGTGCCAGTAGCAAGGGACAGGGCTACACTGAAGCTTTCTTT
>TRBV14|TRBJ1-2|-|12|TRBD1
CASSPIFDRVEF
TGTGCCAGCAGCCCGATATTCGACAGGGTAGAGTTC
>TRBV7-9|TRBJ1-1|-|15|TRBD1
CASSFRGQGNTEAFF
TGTGCCAGCAGCTTCAGGGGGCAGGGGAACACTGAAGCTTTCTTT
>TRBV18|TRBJ1-4|-|14|-
CASSPGTENEKLFF
TGTGCCAGCTCACCAGGGACGGAAAATGAAAAACTGTTTTTT
>TRBV15|TRBJ1-5|-|15|-
CATSRISSANQPQHF
TGTGCCACCAGCAGAATCAGCAGTGCCAATCAGCCCCAGCATTTT
>TRBV30|TRBJ1-3|-|14|TRBD1
CAWSVRQGLDTIYF
TGTGCCTGGAGTGTTAGACAGGGCCTTGACACCATATATTTT
>TRBV7-6|TRBJ2-1|-|17|-
CASSLGLGSSSYNEQFF
TGTGCCAGCAGCTTAGGGCTCGGGTCGTCCTCCTACAATGAGCAGTTCTTC
>TRBV30|TRBJ1-2|-|12|-
CAWSVTAYGYTF
TGTGCCTGGAGTGTAACAGCGTATGGCTACACCTTC
>TRBV9|TRBJ1-1|-|17|-
CASSAGTQPPMNTEAFF
TGTGCCAGCAGCGCCGGGACACAACCGCCGATGAACACTGAAGCTTTCTTT
>TRBV21-1|TRBJ2-5|once|15|-
CASPQGAAYQETQYF
TGTGCCAGCCCCCAGGGGGCAGCGTACCAAGAGACCCAGTACTTC
>TRBV15|TRBJ2-2|-|16|-
CATSSERLSRTGELFF
TGTGCCACCAGCAGCGAGAGGCTTTCGCGCACCGGGGAGCTGTTTTTT
>TRBV10-3|TRBJ2-7|-|15|-
CAIGTVPLERDEQYF
TGTGCCATAGGGACGGTCCCACTCGAGAGGGACGAGCAGTACTTC
>TRBV7-7|TRBJ1-1|-|13|-
CASSTDRNTEAFF
TGTGCTAGCAGTACGGACAGGAACACTGAAGCTTTCTTT
>TRBV7-6|TRBJ2-1|once|15|-
CASGPLAGPWDEQFF
TGTGCCAGCGGACCTTTGGCGGGCCCTTGGGATGAGCAGTTCTTC
>TRBV30|TRBJ1-5|-|15|-
CAWSRPPNGNQPQHF
TGTGCCTGGAGCAGACCCCCGAATGGCAATCAGCCCCAGCATTTT
>TRBV28|TRBJ1-1|-|13|TRBD1
CASSPGTGRAAFF
TGTGCCAGCAGCCCCGGGACAGGGAGGGCAGCTTTCTTT
>TRBV3-1/TRBV3-2|TRBJ1-2|-|16|-
CASSLPGTDSNYGYTF
TGTGCCAGCAGTCTTCCGGGGACCGATAGCAACTATGGCTACACCTTC
>TRBV9|TRBJ2-1|-|15|TRBD2
CASSVGGGLASPQFF
TGTGCCAGCAGCGTAGGAGGAGGACTAGCCAGCCCTCAGTTCTTC
>TRBV7-9|TRBJ1-2|-|14|-
CASSPLGGYYGYTF
TGTGCCAGCAGCCCTCTTGGGGGCTACTATGGCTACACCTTC
>TRBV28|TRBJ1-2|-|14|TRBD1
CASSLDRGNYGYTF
TGTGCCAGCAGTTTGGACAGGGGAAACTATGGCTACACCTTC
>TRBV10-3|TRBJ2-2|-|12|-
CAIGRGTGELFF
TGTGCCATCGGAAGGGGCACCGGGGAGCTGTTTTTT
>TRBV2|TRBJ1-3|-|15|-
CASSEGAGPGNTIYF
TGTGCCAGCAGTGAAGGGGCAGGGCCGGGAAACACCATATATTTT
>TRBV5-6|TRBJ1-1|once|13|-
CASSLAGNTEAFF
TGTGCCAGCAGCTTGGCCGGGAACACTGAAGCTTTCTTT
>TRBV12-3/TRBV12-4|TRBJ1-1|-|13|-
CASNPVGNGEAFF
TGTGCCAGCAACCCCGTCGGGAACGGTGAAGCTTTCTTT
>TRBV30|TRBJ2-3|-|15|TRBD2
CAHLAGGPRTDTQYF
TGTGCCCATTTAGCGGGAGGGCCGCGCACAGATACGCAGTATTTT
>TRBV7-2|TRBJ2-3|-|16|-
CASSLSGSRVGDTQYF
TGTGCCAGCAGCTTATCAGGGTCTCGGGTGGGGGATACGCAGTATTTT
>TRBV3-1/TRBV3-2|TRBJ2-5|-|15|-
CASSQGREWQETQYF
TGTGCCAGCAGCCAAGGAAGGGAGTGGCAAGAGACCCAGTACTTC
>TRBV18|TRBJ1-3|-|16|-
CASSPPGGASGNTIYF
TGTGCCAGCTCACCACCGGGGGGCGCGTCTGGAAACACCATATATTTT
>TRBV18|TRBJ2-1|once|15|TRBD2
CASSPTSGAYNEQFF
TGTGCCAGCTCCCCAACTAGCGGGGCCTACAATGAGCAGTTCTTC
>TRBV11-2|TRBJ1-6|-|16|-
CASSTRQWGAYSPLHF
TGTGCCAGCAGCACCCGACAATGGGGGGCATATTCACCCCTCCACTTT
>TRBV28|TRBJ2-1|-|16|TRBD2
CASSSRTSGSDDEQFF
TGTGCCAGCAGTTCCAGGACTAGCGGGAGCGACGATGAGCAGTTCTTC
>TRBV6-5|TRBJ2-5|-|15|TRBD2
CASSYSGGRGETQYF
TGTGCCAGCAGTTACTCTGGCGGGAGAGGAGAGACCCAGTACTTC
>TRBV27|TRBJ1-5|-|15|-
CASRGGRVGNQPQHF
TGTGCCAGCAGAGGGGGGCGAGTCGGCAATCAGCCCCAGCATTTT
>TRBV3-1/TRBV3-2|TRBJ2-7|-|12|-
CASSQDGQRQYF
TGTGCCAGCAGCCAAGATGGGCAGCGGCAGTACTTC
>TRBV7-2|TRBJ1-1|few|13|-
CASSSQGYPEAFF
TGTGCCAGCAGCTCCCAGGGGTATCCTGAAGCTTTCTTT
>TRBV4-1|TRBJ2-7|-|14|TRBD1
CASSLAGTGYEQYF
TGCGCCAGCAGCCTGGCCGGGACAGGATACGAGCAGTACTTC
>TRBV10-3|TRBJ1-2|-|13|TRBD1
CAISSEQGAGYTF
TGTGCCATCAGCTCCGAACAGGGGGCTGGCTACACCTTC
>TRBV30|TRBJ2-5|-|13|-
CAWSGGEQETQYF
TGTGCCTGGAGTGGGGGGGAACAAGAGACCCAGTACTTC
>TRBV5-6|TRBJ2-7|-|12|-
CASSSDSYEQYF
TGTGCCAGCAGCTCCGACTCCTACGAGCAGTACTTC
>TRBV27|TRBJ1-2|-|16|TRBD1
CASSFYPTGGGYGYTF
TGTGCCAGCAGTTTTTACCCTACAGGGGGCGGCTATGGCTACACCTTC
>TRBV7-9|TRBJ1-2|-|15|-
CASSLRSQGGEGYTF
TGTGCCAGCAGCCTCCGGTCGCAGGGCGGAGAGGGCTACACCTTC
>TRBV7-8|TRBJ2-5|-|16|-
CASSLRTTRAGETQYF
TGTGCCAGCAGCCTGAGGACAACCCGCGCTGGAGAGACCCAGTACTTC
>TRBV19|TRBJ1-6|-|17|TRBD1
CASSTPDRASWNSPLHF
TGTGCCAGTAGTACCCCGGACAGGGCCTCTTGGAATTCACCCCTCCACTTT